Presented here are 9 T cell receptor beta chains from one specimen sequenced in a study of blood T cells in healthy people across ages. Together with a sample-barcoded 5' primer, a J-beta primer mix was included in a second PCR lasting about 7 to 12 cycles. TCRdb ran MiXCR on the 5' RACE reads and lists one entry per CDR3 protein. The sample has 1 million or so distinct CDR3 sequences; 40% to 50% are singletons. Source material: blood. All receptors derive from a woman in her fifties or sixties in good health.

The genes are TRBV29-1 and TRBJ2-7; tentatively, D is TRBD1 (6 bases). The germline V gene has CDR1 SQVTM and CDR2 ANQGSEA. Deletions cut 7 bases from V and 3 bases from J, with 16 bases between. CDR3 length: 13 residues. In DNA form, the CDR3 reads TGCAGCGCGAGTCCAGGGGTTGACTACGAGCAGTACTTC. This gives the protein CSASPGVDYEQYF.

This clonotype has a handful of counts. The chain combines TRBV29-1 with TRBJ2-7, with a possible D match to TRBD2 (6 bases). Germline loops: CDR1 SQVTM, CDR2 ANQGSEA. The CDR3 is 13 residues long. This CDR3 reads CSIRGTGEGEQYF. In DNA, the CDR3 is TGCAGTATCCGAGGGACGGGAGAGGGCGAGCAGTACTTC.

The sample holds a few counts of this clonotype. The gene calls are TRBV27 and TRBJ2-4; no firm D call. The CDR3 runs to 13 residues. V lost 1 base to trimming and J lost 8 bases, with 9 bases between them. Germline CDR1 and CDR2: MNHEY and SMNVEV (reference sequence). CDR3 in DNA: TGTGCCAGCAGTTTATTCGTTGGGGACATTCAGTACTTC. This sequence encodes CASSLFVGDIQYF.

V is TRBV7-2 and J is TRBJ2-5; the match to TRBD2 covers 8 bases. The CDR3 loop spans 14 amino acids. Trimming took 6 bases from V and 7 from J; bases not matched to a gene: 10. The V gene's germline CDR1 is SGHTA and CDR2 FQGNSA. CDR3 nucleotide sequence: TGTGCCAGCAGGCCACCGGGGGGGATGCGGACCCAGTACTTC. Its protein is CASRPPGGMRTQYF.

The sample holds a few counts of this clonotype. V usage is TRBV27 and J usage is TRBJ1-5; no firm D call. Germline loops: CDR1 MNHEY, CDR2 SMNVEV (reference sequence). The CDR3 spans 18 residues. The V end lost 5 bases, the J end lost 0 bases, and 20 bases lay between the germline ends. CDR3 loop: CASSPKPRVPYSNQPQHF. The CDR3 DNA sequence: TGTGCCAGCAGTCCTAAACCAAGGGTCCCTTATAGCAATCAGCCCCAGCATTTT.

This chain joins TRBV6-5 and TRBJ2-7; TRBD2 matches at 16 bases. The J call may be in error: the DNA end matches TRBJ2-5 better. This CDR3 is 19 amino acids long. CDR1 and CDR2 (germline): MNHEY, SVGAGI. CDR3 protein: CASSYDGTSGRALSETQYF. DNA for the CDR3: TGTGCCAGCAGTTACGACGGGACTAGCGGGAGGGCGCTCTCAGAGACCCAGTACTTC.

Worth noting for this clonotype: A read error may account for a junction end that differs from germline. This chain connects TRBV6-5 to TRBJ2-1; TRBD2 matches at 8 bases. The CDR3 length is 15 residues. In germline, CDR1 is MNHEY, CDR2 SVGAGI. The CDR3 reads CAGSYSGANYNEQFF. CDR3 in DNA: TGTGCCGGCAGCTATAGCGGGGCGAACTACAATGAGCAGTTCTTC.

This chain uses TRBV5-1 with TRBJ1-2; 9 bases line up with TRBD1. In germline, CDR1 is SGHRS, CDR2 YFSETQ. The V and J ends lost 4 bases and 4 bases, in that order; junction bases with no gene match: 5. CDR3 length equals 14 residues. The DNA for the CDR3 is TGCGCCAGCAGCCGACAGGGGGAAAGCTATGGCTACACCTTC. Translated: CASSRQGESYGYTF.

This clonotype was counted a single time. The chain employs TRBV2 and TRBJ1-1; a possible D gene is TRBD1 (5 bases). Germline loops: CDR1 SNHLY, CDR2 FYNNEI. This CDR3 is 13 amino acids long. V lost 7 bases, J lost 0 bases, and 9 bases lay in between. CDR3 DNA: TGTGCCAGCATTGACAGAGTGAACACTGAAGCTTTCTTT. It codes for CASIDRVNTEAFF.